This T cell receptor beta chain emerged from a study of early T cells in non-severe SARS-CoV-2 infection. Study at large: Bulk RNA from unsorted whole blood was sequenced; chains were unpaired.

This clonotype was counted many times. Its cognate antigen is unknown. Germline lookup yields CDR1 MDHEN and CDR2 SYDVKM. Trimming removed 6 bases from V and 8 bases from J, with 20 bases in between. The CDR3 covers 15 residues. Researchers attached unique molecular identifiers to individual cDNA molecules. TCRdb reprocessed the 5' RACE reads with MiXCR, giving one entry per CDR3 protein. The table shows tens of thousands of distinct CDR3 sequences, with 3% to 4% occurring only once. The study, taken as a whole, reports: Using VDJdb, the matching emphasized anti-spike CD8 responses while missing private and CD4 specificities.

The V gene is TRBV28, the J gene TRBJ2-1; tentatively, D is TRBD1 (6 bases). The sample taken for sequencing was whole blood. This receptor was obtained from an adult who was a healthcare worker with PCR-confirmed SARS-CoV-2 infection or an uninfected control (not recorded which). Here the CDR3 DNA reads TGTGCCAGCAGAAATCGCAGGGGTCGCAGGGATGAGCAGTTCTTC. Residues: CASRNRRGRRDEQFF.